Below, 18 T cell receptor beta chains from the same sample are listed, as sequenced in a study of blood T cell repertoires in COVID-19. Repertoires were generated with immunoSEQ multiplex PCR, while TCRdb's copy carries only in-frame clones and drops some. Of under 200,000 clones listed, around 89% are singletons. Sequenced material: PBMCs or T cells enriched from blood (not recorded which). All receptors come from a woman in her 50s who had recovered from COVID-19.

The rearrangement joins TRBV4-1 to TRBJ2-3; perhaps TRBD1 as D (6 bases). There are 16 residues in the CDR3. Per germline, CDR1 MGHRA and CDR2 YSYEKL. The V gene lost 0 bases and the J gene lost 5 bases, with 15 bases spanning the gap. The CDR3 DNA sequence: TGCGCCAGCAGCCAAGAAGTGGGGGCCGAGGGAGATACGCAGTATTTT. It is translated as CASSQEVGAEGDTQYF.

This chain uses TRBV24-1 with TRBJ1-5, with 9 bases fitting TRBD1. V trimming: 2 bases; J trimming: 4 bases; junction bases outside the gene matches: 2. This CDR3 has 15 residues. The germline CDR1 and CDR2 sequences are KGHDR and SFDVKD. Here the CDR3 DNA reads TGTGCCACCAGTGATTGGGGGACAGGGAATCAGCCCCAGCATTTT. Protein sequence: CATSDWGTGNQPQHF.

V usage is TRBV6-1 and J usage is TRBJ2-1; unclear D gene. This CDR3 contains 14 residues. CDR1 is MNHNS, CDR2 SASEGT, per germline. V shed 1 base and J shed 7 bases, with 11 bases lying between them. DNA of the CDR3: TGTGCCAGCAGTGAAGGTTTTCGTCAGAATGAGCAGTTCTTC. Encoded protein: CASSEGFRQNEQFF.

The rearrangement links TRBV7-9 to TRBJ2-7; a weak D match, TRBD2 (7 bases). The germline V gene has CDR1 SEHNR and CDR2 FQNEAQ (reference sequence). The ends were cut back, 3 bases at V and 6 bases at J, with 15 bases in the middle. This CDR3 has 14 amino acids. CDR3 DNA: TGTGCCAGCAGCTTCGTAGGGGGGGCGGCCGAGCAGTACTTC. Protein: CASSFVGGAAEQYF.

The chain employs TRBV3-1 (or the pseudogene TRBV3-2) and TRBJ2-7; no firm D call. Germline CDR1 LGHDT, CDR2 YNNKEL (reference sequence). This CDR3 has 13 residues. V was shortened by 4 bases and J by 6 bases, with 13 bases between the two germline ends. The CDR3 is CASSPIHRSEQYF. The CDR3 DNA reads TGTGCCAGCAGCCCCATCCACAGATCCGAGCAGTACTTC.

The chain links TRBV7-2 to TRBJ2-1; 9 nucleotides line up with TRBD2. Germline CDR1 is SGHTA and CDR2 is FQGNSA. V shed 5 bases and J 5 bases; nucleotides not matched to a gene: 7. The CDR3 is 15 amino acids. CDR3 protein: CASSEGTSPDNEQFF. The DNA for the CDR3 is TGTGCCAGCAGCGAAGGGACTAGCCCTGACAATGAGCAGTTCTTC.

This sequence joins TRBV7-2 and TRBJ2-7; 7 nucleotides line up with TRBD2. The V gene's germline CDR1 is SGHTA and CDR2 FQGNSA. Losses at the gene ends were 4 bases for V and 3 bases for J; bases not matched to a gene: 6. CDR3 size: 14 residues. CDR3 in DNA: TGTGCCAGCAGCTCCCTTGGACTAGTCTACGAGCAGTACTTC. The encoded protein is CASSSLGLVYEQYF.

This sequence joins TRBV4-3 and TRBJ2-7; 10 bases agree with TRBD1. The V gene end was trimmed by 3 bases and the J gene end by 5 bases; junction bases not matched to a gene: 19. This CDR3 comprises 19 residues. Germline values: CDR1 LGHNA, CDR2 YSLEER. CDR3 bases: TGCGCCAGCAGCCAGGGACGGACAGGGGGTAGGGTACAGCTGGACGAGCAGTACTTC. Its translation: CASSQGRTGGRVQLDEQYF.

J is TRBJ2-3 and V is TRBV6-5; 11 nucleotides align to TRBD2. Germline CDR1 is MNHEY and CDR2 is SVGAGI. The CDR3 totals 15 residues. V shed 8 bases, J shed 4 bases, and the junction held 8 bases outside the gene matches. CDR3 DNA sequence: TGTGCCAGCCGATGGCTAGCGGGGGGCGCAGATACGCAGTATTTT. Translation: CASRWLAGGADTQYF.

This chain connects TRBV5-6 to TRBJ1-4; a weak D match, TRBD1 (5 bases). The CDR3 is 14 residues long. The ends were cut back, 2 bases at V and 8 bases at J, with 13 bases in the middle. Looked up from germline, CDR1 is SGHDT and CDR2 is YYEEEE. Here the CDR3 DNA reads TGTGCCAGCAGCTTAATCAGGGTGAGGGAAAAACTGTTTTTT. The encoded protein is CASSLIRVREKLFF.

The V gene is TRBV18, the J gene TRBJ1-2; D not certain. There are 13 residues in the CDR3. With 6 bases removed from V and 8 bases from J, the gap between germline ends came to 16 bases. CDR1 is KGHSH and CDR2 is LQKENI in the germline V gene. CDR3 protein: CASSEGLEGGYTF. The CDR3 region has the DNA TGTGCCAGCTCCGAAGGACTCGAAGGGGGCTACACCTTC.

The genes are TRBV6-5 and TRBJ2-7, with a weak D call TRBD1 (6 bases). V lost 8 bases and J lost 0, with 14 bases in between. The germline CDR1 and CDR2 sequences are MNHEY and SVGAGI. This CDR3 region has 14 residues. DNA for the CDR3: TGTGCCAGCTACCCGACAGGAGGCTCCTACGAGCAGTACTTC. The encoded protein is CASYPTGGSYEQYF.

The chain joins TRBV7-2 to TRBJ1-2; TRBD1 aligns across 7 bases. The germline V gene encodes CDR1 SGHTA and CDR2 FQGNSA. J lost 4 bases, V lost 5 bases, and 16 bases had no gene match. The CDR3 runs to 17 residues. Here the CDR3 DNA reads TGTGCCAGCAGCCCCCGTATGACACAGGGGCGGTCCTATGGCTACACCTTC. It specifies CASSPRMTQGRSYGYTF.

The J gene is TRBJ2-5, the V gene TRBV5-6, with D perhaps matching TRBD2 (5 bases). The V end was cut by 1 base, the J end by 5 bases, with 18 bases between. Germline CDR1 reads SGHDT; CDR2 reads YYEEEE. The CDR3 spans 16 residues. The CDR3: CASSLWAEGNQETQYF. The CDR3 DNA follows: TGTGCCAGCAGCTTGTGGGCAGAGGGTAATCAGGAGACCCAGTACTTC.

This clone was recorded once. This sample also contains other DNA sequences that code for the same CDR3. The V and J genes are TRBV13 and TRBJ1-2; D unclear. Germline CDR1 PRHDT, CDR2 FYEKMQ (reference sequence). The CDR3 extends over 14 amino acids. V lost 1 base to trimming and J lost 4 bases, with 10 bases between them. Here the CDR3 DNA reads TGTGCCAGCAGCTTAGAAGGAGGGTCCTATGGCTACACCTTC. Protein: CASSLEGGSYGYTF.

V and J are TRBV30 and TRBJ1-5, with a tentative D call TRBD1 (5 bases). The CDR3 covers 13 residues. Trimming took off 1 base at V and 7 bases at J, with 11 bases between the two ends. Germline V gene data show CDR1 as GTSNPN and CDR2 as SVGIG (reference sequence). CDR3: CAWSAQRGQPQHF. CDR3 coding DNA: TGTGCCTGGAGTGCACAAAGGGGACAGCCCCAGCATTTT.

The rearrangement uses TRBV6-5 and TRBJ1-2; maybe TRBD1 (5 bases). Germline CDR1 reads MNHEY; CDR2 reads SVGAGI. V dropped 6 bases and J dropped 4 bases, with 18 bases sitting between them. The CDR3 length is 15 residues. The CDR3 loop reads CASSDFTQGTYGYTF. DNA for the CDR3: TGTGCCAGCAGCGATTTTACCCAGGGCACCTATGGCTACACCTTC.

This clone was counted between two and nine times. The V call is TRBV6-2 or TRBV6-3, the J call TRBJ2-2, with 10 nucleotides matching TRBD1. The CDR3 has 18 amino acids. The germline V gene encodes CDR1 MNHEY and CDR2 SVGEGT. With 0 bases clipped from V and 5 bases from J, the junction kept 9 bases outside the gene matches. CDR3 coding DNA: TGTGCCAGCAGTTACTCGAGGGACAGGGGAAGGAGGACCGGGGAGCTGTTTTTT. Its protein product is CASSYSRDRGRRTGELFF.